The subject of this entry is one TCR beta chain. The antigen remains unidentified. The second PCR ran 7 to 11 cycles with a sample-barcoded 5' primer and J-beta primers. From the 5' RACE reads, TCRdb called clonotypes with MiXCR, one entry per CDR3 protein. The repertoire holds approximately 770,000 distinct CDR3 sequences, more than 45% seen once, with approximately 21% in the top ten. These data come from a study of blood T cells in healthy people across ages. Study background: About one barcoded beta molecule per two T cells came from capture by template switching. Findings of the study overall: Donor CMV infection status was unknown, possibly confounding age-related changes in expanded clonotypes.

Extraction yielded at least 6 micrograms of total RNA per sample. Trimming stripped 5 bases from V and 8 bases from J, with 15 bases between. CDR1 and CDR2 from the germline V gene are MNHEY and SMNVEV (reference sequence). CDR3 size: 13 residues. Specimen: blood. This rearrangement joins TRBV27 to TRBJ1-2, with TRBD1 as a possible D gene (6 bases). The receptor comes from a man in his thirties or forties in good health. Written as DNA, the CDR3 is TGTGCCAGCAGTCTAGGGGGGATAGGGGGCTACACCTTC. Translation gives CASSLGGIGGYTF.